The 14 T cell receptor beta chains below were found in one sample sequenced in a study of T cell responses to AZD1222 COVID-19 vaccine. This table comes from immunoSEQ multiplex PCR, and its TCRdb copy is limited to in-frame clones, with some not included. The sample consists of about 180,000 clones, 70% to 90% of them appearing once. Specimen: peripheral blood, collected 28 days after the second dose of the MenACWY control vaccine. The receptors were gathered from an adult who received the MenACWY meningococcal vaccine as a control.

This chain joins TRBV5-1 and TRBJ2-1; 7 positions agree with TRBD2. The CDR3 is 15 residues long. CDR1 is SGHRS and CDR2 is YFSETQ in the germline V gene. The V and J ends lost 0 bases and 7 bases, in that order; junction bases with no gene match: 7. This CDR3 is CASSLVAGALNEQFF. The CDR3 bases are TGCGCCAGCAGCTTGGTGGCGGGAGCATTGAATGAGCAGTTCTTC.

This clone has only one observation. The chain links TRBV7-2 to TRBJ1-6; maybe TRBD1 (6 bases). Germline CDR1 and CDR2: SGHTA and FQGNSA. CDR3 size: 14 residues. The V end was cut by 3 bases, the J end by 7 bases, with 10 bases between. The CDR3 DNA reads TGTGCCAGCAGCTTTTACCAGGGGAATTCACCCCTCCACTTT. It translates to CASSFYQGNSPLHF.

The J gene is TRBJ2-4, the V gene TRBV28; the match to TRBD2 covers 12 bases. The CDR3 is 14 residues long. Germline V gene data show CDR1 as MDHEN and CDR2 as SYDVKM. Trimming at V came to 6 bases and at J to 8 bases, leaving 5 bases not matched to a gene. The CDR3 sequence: CASRSSGRGDIQYF. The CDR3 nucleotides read TGTGCCAGCAGGTCTAGCGGGAGGGGGGACATTCAGTACTTC.

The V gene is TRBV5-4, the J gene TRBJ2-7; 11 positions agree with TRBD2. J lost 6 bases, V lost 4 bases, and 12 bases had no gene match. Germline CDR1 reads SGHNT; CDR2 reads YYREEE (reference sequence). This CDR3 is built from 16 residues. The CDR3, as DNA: TGTGCCAGCAGCCCGACTAGCGGGATAGGGGTGCTCGAGCAGTACTTC. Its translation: CASSPTSGIGVLEQYF. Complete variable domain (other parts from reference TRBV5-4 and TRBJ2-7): ETGVTQSPTHLIKTRGQQVTLRCSSQSGHNTVSWYQQALGQGPQFIFQYYREEENGRGNFPPRFSGLQFPNYSSELNVNALELDDSALYLCASSPTSGIGVLEQYFGPGTRLTVT.

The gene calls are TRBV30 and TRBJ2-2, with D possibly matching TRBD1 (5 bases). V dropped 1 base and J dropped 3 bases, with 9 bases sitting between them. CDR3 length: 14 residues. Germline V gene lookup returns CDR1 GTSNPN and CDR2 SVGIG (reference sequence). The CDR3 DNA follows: TGTGCCTGGAGTGGGACAAGTTACACCGGGGAGCTGTTTTTT. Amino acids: CAWSGTSYTGELFF. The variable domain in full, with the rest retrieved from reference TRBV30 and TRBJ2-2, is SQTIHQWPATLVQPVGSPLSLECTVEGTSNPNLYWYRQAAGRGLQLLFYSVGIGQISSEVPQNLSASRPQDRQFILSSKKLLLSDSGFYLCAWSGTSYTGELFFGEGSRLTVL.

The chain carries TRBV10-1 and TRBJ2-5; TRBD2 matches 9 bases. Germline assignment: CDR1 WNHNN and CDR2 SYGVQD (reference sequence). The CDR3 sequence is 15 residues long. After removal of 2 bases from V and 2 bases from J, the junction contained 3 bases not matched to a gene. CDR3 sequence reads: CASSERLAGQETQYF. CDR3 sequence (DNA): TGCGCCAGCAGTGAGAGGCTAGCGGGGCAAGAGACCCAGTACTTC.

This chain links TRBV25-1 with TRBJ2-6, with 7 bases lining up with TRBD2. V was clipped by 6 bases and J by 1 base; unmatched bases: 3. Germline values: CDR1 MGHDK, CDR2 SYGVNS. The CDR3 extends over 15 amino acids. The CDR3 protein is CASRTAGSGANVLTF. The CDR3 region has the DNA TGTGCCAGCAGGACAGCGGGGTCTGGGGCCAACGTCCTGACTTTC.

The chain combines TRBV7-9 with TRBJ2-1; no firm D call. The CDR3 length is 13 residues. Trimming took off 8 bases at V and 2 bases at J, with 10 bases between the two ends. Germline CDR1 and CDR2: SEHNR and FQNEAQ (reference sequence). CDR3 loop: CASEKGPYNEQFF. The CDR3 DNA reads TGTGCCAGCGAGAAAGGCCCCTACAATGAGCAGTTCTTC.

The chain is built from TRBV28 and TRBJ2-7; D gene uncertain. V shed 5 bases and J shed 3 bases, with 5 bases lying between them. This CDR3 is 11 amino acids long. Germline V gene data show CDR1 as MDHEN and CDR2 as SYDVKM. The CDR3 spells CASSTHYEQYF. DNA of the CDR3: TGTGCCAGCAGTACCCACTACGAGCAGTACTTC.

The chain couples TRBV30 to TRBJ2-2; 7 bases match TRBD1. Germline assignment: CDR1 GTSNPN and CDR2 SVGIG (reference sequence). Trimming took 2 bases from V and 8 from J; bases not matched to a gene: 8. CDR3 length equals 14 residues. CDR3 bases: TGTGCCTGGAGTTTGAACAGGGGTGGAGGGGAGCTGTTTTTT. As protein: CAWSLNRGGGELFF.

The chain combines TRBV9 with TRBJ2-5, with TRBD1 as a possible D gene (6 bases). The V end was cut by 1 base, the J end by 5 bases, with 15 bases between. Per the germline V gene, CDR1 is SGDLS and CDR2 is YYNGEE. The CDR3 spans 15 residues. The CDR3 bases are TGTGCCAGCAGCGTAAGTGGGGGCAGCTTGGAGACCCAGTACTTC. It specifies CASSVSGGSLETQYF.

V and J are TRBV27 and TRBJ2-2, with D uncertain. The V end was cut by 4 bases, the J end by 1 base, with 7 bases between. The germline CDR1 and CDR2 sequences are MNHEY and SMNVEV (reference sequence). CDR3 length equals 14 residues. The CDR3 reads CASSSTVNTGELFF. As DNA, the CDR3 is TGTGCCAGCAGTTCGACTGTGAACACCGGGGAGCTGTTTTTT.

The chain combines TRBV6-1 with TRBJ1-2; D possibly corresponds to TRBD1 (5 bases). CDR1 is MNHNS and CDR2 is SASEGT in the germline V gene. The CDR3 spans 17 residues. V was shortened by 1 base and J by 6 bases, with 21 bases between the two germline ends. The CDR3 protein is CASSEVLGTYGRNGYTF. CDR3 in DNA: TGTGCCAGCAGTGAAGTGCTAGGGACGTATGGTCGGAATGGCTACACCTTC.

The DNA for the CDR3 is TGTGCCAGCAGCCAACCGTCCTTGAACACTGAAGCTTTCTTT. Translating gives CASSQPSLNTEAFF. The V gene is TRBV3-1 (or the pseudogene TRBV3-2), the J gene TRBJ1-1; D is uncertain. Trimming cost V 2 bases and J 0 bases, with 7 bases left between them. The CDR3 has 14 amino acids. Per germline, CDR1 LGHDT and CDR2 YNNKEL (reference sequence).